This T cell receptor beta chain originates from a study of cytomegalovirus exposure and HLA in healthy donors. Study information: The roughly 130 validation repertoires used the same platform as the approximately 700 first-cohort repertoires (as reported by a later analysis).

Whole-study findings and limits: A later analysis found first-cohort TCR clusters tended to co-occur in the 90 to 150 validation repertoires. The study put some 150 TCR beta chains on its list as cytomegalovirus-associated. In vitro, three CMV-associated chains proved specific for CMV antigens.

This table comes from immunoSEQ multiplex PCR, and its TCRdb copy is limited to in-frame clones, with some not included. The sample consists of 100,000 to 150,000 clones, over 85% of them appearing once. A few counts support this clone. Antigen unknown. Germline V lookup: CDR1 MNHNS, CDR2 SASEGT. The CDR3 has 13 amino acids. V was pared by 1 base and J by 3 bases, with 6 bases between. The sample taken for sequencing was PBMCs. This receptor was obtained from a woman under 30 in good health and CMV-seronegative. The chain employs TRBV6-1 and TRBJ1-1; no clear D gene. This CDR3 reads CASSEVADTEAFF. The CDR3, as DNA: TGTGCCAGCAGTGAAGTGGCGGACACTGAAGCTTTCTTT.